The clone carrying this T cell receptor beta chain has just a few counts. These data originate in a study of T-cell reconstitution after alpha-beta-depleted transplantation in children. A TCRbeta library incorporating unique molecular identifiers was prepared. Using its own MiXCR run on the PCR reads, TCRdb lists one record per CDR3 protein. The table shows just under 550,000 distinct CDR3 sequences, with approximately 20% occurring only once. This sequence originates from a human donor who donated a stem cell graft to a child with acute lymphoblastic leukemia. The material sequenced was PBMCs from the stem cell graft donor, taken from the stem cell graft.

The CDR3 is CASSSEGLSVYEQYF. CDR3 in DNA: TGTGCCAGCAGCTCCGAGGGGCTTTCGGTCTACGAGCAGTACTTC. The rearrangement joins TRBV11-1 to TRBJ2-7; D assignment may be TRBD1 or TRBD2 (5 bases each). Between the trimmed V and J ends, which lost 4 bases and 3 bases, there was a span of 16 bases. This CDR3 contains 15 residues. Looked up from germline, CDR1 is SGHAT and CDR2 is FQDESV (reference sequence).